The rows below give T cell receptor beta chains drawn from one sample of a study of blood T cell repertoires in COVID-19. Sequenced by immunoSEQ multiplex PCR; TCRdb stores in-frame clones only, minus some. Among 150,000 to 200,000 clones listed, under 80% were seen once. The specimen was peripheral blood. The receptors originated from a man aged 65 to 85 with acute or convalescent COVID-19. The CDR3 runs from the conserved cysteine through the conserved F or W. The D gene is left open where the match is weak. Expanded clones are given a class, and other clones once, few, many or no size at all.

J	size	V	D	CDR3	DNA
TRBJ2-5	once	TRBV5-1	TRBD2	CASSRGTSSPTETQYF	TGCGCCAGCAGCCGGGGGACTAGCTCCCCTACAGAGACCCAGTACTTC
TRBJ2-3	.	TRBV7-2	TRBD2	CASSTTSGGAHTQYF	TGTGCCAGCAGCACAACTAGCGGGGGGGCCCATACGCAGTATTTT
TRBJ2-3	.	TRBV5-5	.	CASSQIRGAFTDTQYF	TGTGCCAGCAGCCAGATACGGGGGGCCTTCACAGATACGCAGTATTTT
TRBJ2-3	.	TRBV5-6	.	CASSFLSDTQYF	TGTGCCAGCAGCTTTCTTTCAGATACGCAGTATTTT
TRBJ1-2	few	TRBV30	.	CAWSASRLSNYGYTF	TGTGCCTGGAGTGCCTCTCGACTATCTAACTATGGCTACACCTTC
TRBJ2-2	.	TRBV27	TRBD2	CASSGAPGASGRTGELFF	TGTGCCAGCAGCGGGGCTCCTGGGGCTAGCGGGCGAACCGGGGAGCTGTTTTTT
TRBJ1-5	.	TRBV10-2	TRBD1	CASSAQQGAGVQPQHF	TGCGCCAGCAGTGCCCAACAGGGGGCCGGGGTTCAGCCCCAGCATTTT
TRBJ1-2	.	TRBV2	.	CAGKEQLDGYTF	TGTGCCGGCAAGGAACAGTTGGATGGCTACACCTTC
TRBJ2-7	once	TRBV3-1/TRBV3-2	TRBD2	CASSTSGGAGEQYF	TGTGCCAGCAGCACTAGCGGGGGGGCGGGAGAGCAGTACTTC
TRBJ2-6	.	TRBV29-1	.	CSVGAGSGANVLTF	TGCAGCGTTGGTGCGGGCTCTGGGGCCAACGTCCTGACTTTC
TRBJ1-3	once	TRBV21-1	.	CANLPQGQENTIYF	TGTGCCAACCTACCCCAGGGCCAGGAAAACACCATATATTTT
TRBJ1-1	.	TRBV6-2/TRBV6-3	.	CASSFEGITEAFF	TGTGCCAGCAGTTTTGAGGGCATCACTGAAGCTTTCTTT
TRBJ2-2	.	TRBV24-1	TRBD1	CATEGQGLTGELFF	TGTGCCACCGAGGGACAGGGTTTAACCGGGGAGCTGTTTTTT
TRBJ2-1	.	TRBV7-9	TRBD2	CASSSVRTSGIAYNEQFF	TGTGCCAGCAGCTCTGTAAGGACTAGCGGGATAGCCTACAATGAGCAGTTCTTC
TRBJ2-1	.	TRBV5-4	TRBD2	CASSLGVTSGGGEQFF	TGTGCCAGCAGCTTGGGGGTGACTAGCGGGGGTGGCGAGCAGTTCTTC
TRBJ1-5	.	TRBV19	TRBD1	CASSSTGGFNNQPQHF	TGTGCCAGTAGTTCTACAGGGGGCTTCAACAATCAGCCCCAGCATTTT
TRBJ2-1	.	TRBV24-1	TRBD1	CATSDPTGTVGWFF	TGTGCCACCAGTGATCCGACCGGGACAGTGGGTTGGTTCTTC
TRBJ1-2	.	TRBV19	.	CASSIGGGISEGYTF	TGTGCCAGTAGTATAGGTGGGGGCATTTCGGAGGGCTACACCTTC
TRBJ1-3	.	TRBV28	.	CASKGSGNTIYF	TGTGCCAGCAAGGGGTCTGGAAACACCATATATTTT
TRBJ1-2	few	TRBV6-5	.	CASSYSTGQGYTF	TGTGCCAGCAGTTACTCGACAGGTCAAGGCTACACCTTC
TRBJ2-1	.	TRBV7-3	.	CASSRNHDYPPFF	TGTGCCAGCAGCAGGAACCACGACTACCCCCCGTTCTTC
TRBJ2-5	.	TRBV4-1	.	CASSLFTGQETQYF	TGCGCCAGCAGCCTCTTTACCGGCCAAGAGACCCAGTACTTC
TRBJ2-1	once	TRBV6-4	.	CASSEGWRSNEQFF	TGTGCCAGCAGTGAAGGTTGGCGGAGCAATGAGCAGTTCTTC
TRBJ1-4	.	TRBV4-1	TRBD1	CASSQGQGLDEKLFF	TGCGCCAGCAGCCAAGGACAGGGGCTTGATGAAAAACTGTTTTTT
TRBJ2-2	.	TRBV24-1	.	CATSDRRDSITGELFF	TGTGCCACCAGTGACCGGCGGGACTCCATAACCGGGGAGCTGTTTTTT
TRBJ2-3	.	TRBV7-8	.	CASRRERFSTDTQYF	TGTGCCAGCCGGAGGGAGAGATTTAGCACAGATACGCAGTATTTT
TRBJ2-2	.	TRBV19	TRBD1	CASREQGARNTGELFF	TGTGCCAGTAGGGAACAGGGGGCACGGAACACCGGGGAGCTGTTTTTT
TRBJ2-1	once	TRBV24-1	.	CATSDRSNEQFF	TGTGCCACCAGTGATAGGAGCAATGAGCAGTTCTTC
TRBJ2-1	.	TRBV20-1	.	CSASGEFSNEQFF	TGCAGTGCTAGTGGCGAGTTTAGCAATGAGCAGTTCTTC
TRBJ2-7	.	TRBV6-2/TRBV6-3	.	CASSYSGGGFYEQYF	TGTGCCAGCAGTTACTCAGGGGGTGGGTTCTACGAGCAGTACTTC
TRBJ2-3	few	TRBV24-1	.	CATSEPGRTQYF	TGTGCCACCAGTGAGCCAGGGCGGACGCAGTATTTT
TRBJ1-2	.	TRBV28	.	CASTRGQSSNYGYTF	TGTGCCAGCACCCGAGGACAATCTTCTAACTATGGCTACACCTTC
TRBJ2-3	.	TRBV2	.	CASKSSGVPDTQYF	TGTGCCAGCAAGTCGAGCGGAGTTCCAGATACGCAGTATTTT
TRBJ2-1	.	TRBV10-3	TRBD2	CAISDTSGRSSYNEQFF	TGTGCCATCAGTGATACTAGCGGGAGGAGCTCCTACAATGAGCAGTTCTTC
TRBJ2-6	.	TRBV5-1	TRBD1	CASSMIGTASGANVLTF	TGCGCCAGCAGCATGATAGGGACAGCCTCTGGGGCCAACGTCCTGACTTTC
TRBJ2-7	.	TRBV29-1	.	CSVVTVTYEQYF	TGCAGCGTTGTAACAGTCACCTACGAGCAGTACTTC
TRBJ1-1	.	TRBV7-8	.	CASRRGGDTEAFF	TGTGCCAGCAGGCGAGGGGGGGACACTGAAGCTTTCTTT
TRBJ2-3	.	TRBV7-2	.	CASSSERTSSTDTQYF	TGTGCCAGCAGCTCAGAAAGGACTTCAAGCACAGATACGCAGTATTTT
TRBJ2-1	.	TRBV19	.	CASIGASQPEQFF	TGTGCCAGTATAGGGGCGTCGCAACCTGAGCAGTTCTTC
TRBJ2-4	.	TRBV7-2	.	CASSFVSGDIQYF	TGTGCCAGCAGCTTCGTCTCGGGGGACATTCAGTACTTC
TRBJ2-2	few	TRBV5-1	.	CASSWDSEAGELFF	TGCGCCAGCAGCTGGGACTCTGAGGCCGGGGAGCTGTTTTTT
TRBJ2-7	.	TRBV2	.	CASSQTTLYEQYF	TGTGCCAGCAGTCAGACAACCCTCTACGAGCAGTACTTC
TRBJ2-5	.	TRBV11-1	TRBD2	CASSFGTSGGEETQYF	TGTGCCAGCAGCTTCGGGACTAGCGGGGGAGAAGAGACCCAGTACTTC
TRBJ2-5	.	TRBV5-1	TRBD2	CASSLAALAGGETQYF	TGCGCCAGCAGCTTGGCAGCGCTAGCGGGGGGTGAGACCCAGTACTTC
TRBJ2-2	few	TRBV10-3	.	CAISENLQGTGELFF	TGTGCCATCAGTGAAAATTTGCAGGGCACCGGGGAGCTGTTTTTT
TRBJ1-1	.	TRBV6-5	.	CASSYAGQGLEAFF	TGTGCCAGCAGTTACGCGGGCCAGGGACTTGAAGCTTTCTTT
TRBJ2-5	.	TRBV9	TRBD2	CASSLRPGLGGETQYF	TGTGCCAGCAGCCTCAGACCGGGACTAGGTGGCGAGACCCAGTACTTC
TRBJ1-6	.	TRBV21-1	.	CASSPHGGNSPLHF	TGTGCCAGCAGCCCCCATGGGGGGAATTCACCCCTCCACTTT
TRBJ2-5	few	TRBV19	.	CASSGGQETQYF	TGTGCCAGTTCCGGGGGCCAAGAGACCCAGTACTTC
TRBJ2-5	.	TRBV4-3	TRBD1	CASSQDLGQEETQYF	TGCGCCAGCAGCCAAGATTTAGGACAGGAAGAGACCCAGTACTTC